The source of this T cell receptor beta chain is a study of T cell responses to AZD1222 COVID-19 vaccine. Details on this clone: Antigen unknown.

In germline, CDR1 is KGHSH, CDR2 LQKENI. J was trimmed by 7 bases and V by 5 bases; bases with no gene match: 5. This CDR3 has 13 amino acids. Here immunoSEQ multiplex PCR was the method, and the copy in TCRdb shows in-frame clones only, minus some. This sample has about 130,000 clones, with 80% to 90% found just once. Findings and caveats of the study: Just a handful of AZD1222 recipients were seropositive at baseline. Nearly half of the spike-specific TCRs reportedly recognize variant regions that carry no mutations. Along spike, vaccine-associated CD4 TCRs were found throughout, with dominance at 160-218 and 743-854. There were mostly white British donors and more females than males, and clonal diversity was possibly underestimated.

This clonotype was obtained from an adult in good health. Specimen: peripheral blood, collected on day 0 of AZD1222 vaccination. The chain joins TRBV18 to TRBJ1-2; 9 positions agree with TRBD1. The CDR3 nucleotides are TGTGCCAGCTCAGCGGGACAGGGTGTTGGCTACACCTTC. Its protein is CASSAGQGVGYTF.